This TCR beta chain emerged from a study of T cell repertoires in cytomegalovirus infection. For the study at large: HLA-C-restricted CMV epitopes, recently identified, and well-studied HLA-B-restricted ones were used by the study. An indication of both CMV infection and matching HLA type came from public TCR beta signatures.

Study results and limitations: Carriage of CMV together with the relevant HLA was identifiable through cumulative public TCR beta family frequency.

A single record per CDR3 protein comes from TCRdb applying MiXCR to the reads. The table records 380,000 or so distinct CDR3 sequences, about 35% of them present only once. On this clonotype: The antigen remains undetermined.

Sample: cultured PBMCs, taken from culture after CMV antigen stimulation. This receptor was taken from a human donor in good health (CMV status not recorded). Some clones in this sample may be carry-over from other donors' samples.

Here the CDR3 DNA reads TGTGCCAGCAGCCAAAGGGCCGGGACTAGCGGGAGATCGAATACGCAGTATTTT. It specifies CASSQRAGTSGRSNTQYF. The chain couples TRBV3-1 to TRBJ2-3; 14 bases align to TRBD2. V shed 2 bases and J 7 bases; nucleotides not matched to a gene: 11. This CDR3 region has 18 residues. Germline CDR1 reads LGHDT; CDR2 reads YNNKEL (reference sequence).